What follows are 30 T cell receptor beta chains derived from one specimen sequenced in a study of blood T cell repertoires in COVID-19 (dated by TCRdb to the early 2020s). The library was generated by the immunoSEQ multiplex PCR assay. The source is immuneACCESS, and TCRdb retained only in-frame sequences with V and J called. Part of the clones is not carried over; for the studies checked, unresolved V genes explain less than half of this, and the remainder is unexplained. The sample table records 350,000 to 450,000 clones; about 89% of these occur just once. The ten largest clonotypes hold approximately 1.9% of the sample. Source material: PBMCs or T cells enriched from blood (not recorded which). These receptors came from a middle-aged man in a cohort exposed to, infected with or recovered from COVID-19 (not recorded which).

The sample holds one count of this clone. CDR3: CASSPTSGRAGEQYF. CDR3 coding DNA: TGCGCCAGCAGCCCAACTAGCGGGAGGGCGGGAGAGCAGTACTTC. The V call is TRBV5-1, the J call TRBJ2-7, with TRBD2 matching over 13 bases. Looked up from germline, CDR1 is SGHRS and CDR2 is YFSETQ. This CDR3 spans 15 amino acids. The V and J ends lost 4 bases and 7 bases, in that order; junction bases with no gene match: 8.

This chain joins TRBV2 and TRBJ1-6, with D uncertain. V lost 7 bases to trimming and J lost 9 bases, with 13 bases between them. CDR1 and CDR2 (germline): SNHLY, FYNNEI. The CDR3 totals 13 residues. The CDR3 reads CASISHRGSPLHF. DNA of the CDR3: TGTGCCAGCATCAGCCATCGGGGTTCACCCCTCCACTTT.

V is TRBV5-1 and J is TRBJ2-1, with a weak D call TRBD2 (5 bases). With 5 bases removed from V and 4 bases from J, the gap between germline ends came to 13 bases. The CDR3 contains 14 residues. Looked up from germline, CDR1 is SGHRS and CDR2 is YFSETQ. The CDR3, as DNA: TGCGCCAGCAGTCGGTCCCCGGGGTACAATGAGCAGTTCTTC. Protein sequence: CASSRSPGYNEQFF.

The chain has TRBV30 and TRBJ1-3; D is perhaps TRBD1 (6 bases). The CDR3 is 14 residues long. V lost 5 bases to trimming and J lost 0 bases, with 11 bases between them. Germline V gene sequence: CDR1 GTSNPN, CDR2 SVGIG (reference sequence). For the CDR3, the DNA is TGTGCCTGGGGACAGTCCCGCTCTGGAAACACCATATATTTT. Residues: CAWGQSRSGNTIYF.

J is TRBJ2-3 and V is TRBV3-1 (or the pseudogene TRBV3-2); D is possibly TRBD2 (6 bases). Germline V gives CDR1 LGHDT, CDR2 YNNKEL (reference sequence). The CDR3 loop spans 17 amino acids. V was pared by 0 bases and J by 0 bases, with 13 bases between. The CDR3 loop reads CASSQDSSGPSTDTQYF. CDR3 nucleotide sequence: TGTGCCAGCAGCCAAGATTCGAGCGGGCCGAGCACAGATACGCAGTATTTT.

V gene TRBV5-4 combines with J gene TRBJ2-2; a possible D gene is TRBD1 (6 bases). The V gene lost 4 bases and the J gene lost 5 bases, with 15 bases spanning the gap. Germline CDR1 SGHNT, CDR2 YYREEE (reference sequence). The CDR3 is made up of 15 amino acids. CDR3 sequence: CASSPRGRGTGELFF. The CDR3 DNA sequence: TGTGCCAGCAGCCCGAGGGGGAGAGGGACCGGGGAGCTGTTTTTT.

DNA for the CDR3: TGTGCCAGCCGTCCTCTAGCGGGAGCCTCCTACGAGCAGTACTTC. Encoded protein: CASRPLAGASYEQYF. The chain joins TRBV7-9 to TRBJ2-7, with 10 nucleotides matching TRBD2. This CDR3 contains 15 residues. Germline V gene data show CDR1 as SEHNR and CDR2 as FQNEAQ (reference sequence). V was clipped by 8 bases and J by 0 bases; unmatched bases: 7.

The DNA for the CDR3 is TGTGCCAGTAGCCCGAAGGGGCGAGATGAAAAACTGTTTTTT. Translated, it gives CASSPKGRDEKLFF. The rearrangement joins TRBV19 to TRBJ1-4, with a possible D match to TRBD1 (5 bases). This CDR3 comprises 14 residues. Trimming took 6 bases from V and 6 from J, leaving 14 bases between them. Germline CDR1 reads LNHDA; CDR2 reads SQIVND (reference sequence).

As for this clone: One end of the junction varies from germline; a read error may be responsible. This sequence joins TRBV3-1 (or the pseudogene TRBV3-2) and TRBJ2-1, with 11 nucleotides matching TRBD2. The CDR3 loop spans 12 amino acids. Germline V lookup: CDR1 LGHDT, CDR2 YNNKEL (reference sequence). The DNA for the CDR3 is TGTGCCAGCAGCCATACTAGCGGGAGATGCGTCTTC. The encoded protein is CASSHTSGRCVF.

The chain employs TRBV4-1 and TRBJ1-2; no clear D. Trimming shortened V by 0 bases and J by 8 bases, and 16 bases separated the two germline ends. CDR1 is MGHRA, CDR2 YSYEKL, per germline. This CDR3 contains 15 residues. The CDR3, as DNA: TGCGCCAGCAGCCAAGATCTAGCAGGTTCGAGGGGCTACACCTTC. It specifies CASSQDLAGSRGYTF.

The V gene is TRBV5-6, the J gene TRBJ2-1, with 10 bases identical to TRBD1. The CDR3 is made up of 14 amino acids. Trimming took 4 bases from V and 12 from J; bases not matched to a gene: 10. CDR1 SGHDT and CDR2 YYEEEE come from the germline V gene. This CDR3 reads CASSADRGLVVQFF. The CDR3 coding sequence is TGTGCCAGCAGCGCGGACAGGGGGTTGGTCGTGCAGTTCTTC.

The chain links TRBV27 to TRBJ2-1, with 7 positions matching TRBD2. Per germline, CDR1 MNHEY and CDR2 SMNVEV (reference sequence). Trimming took 5 bases from V and 4 from J; bases not matched to a gene: 17. The CDR3 covers 18 residues. This chain's CDR3 is CASSHRLARRPAYNEQFF. The CDR3 nucleotides read TGTGCCAGCAGTCATCGACTAGCTCGCCGCCCGGCTTACAATGAGCAGTTCTTC.

This chain joins TRBV24-1 and TRBJ2-5; TRBD1 aligns across 7 bases. Looked up from germline, CDR1 is KGHDR and CDR2 is SFDVKD. With 7 bases clipped from V and 5 bases from J, the junction kept 6 bases outside the gene matches. The CDR3 is made up of 13 amino acids. The CDR3 is CATRDRVLETQYF. The CDR3 DNA sequence: TGTGCCACCAGAGACAGGGTTCTGGAGACCCAGTACTTC.

The rearrangement links TRBV5-6 to TRBJ2-2, with 9 positions matching TRBD2. V trimming: 0 bases; J trimming: 8 bases; junction bases outside the gene matches: 8. CDR1 SGHDT and CDR2 YYEEEE come from the germline V gene. The CDR3 consists of 16 residues. The CDR3 loop reads CASSLVGLAGLGELFF. CDR3 bases: TGTGCCAGCAGCTTGGTTGGTCTAGCGGGATTAGGGGAGCTGTTTTTT. The complete variable domain, with remaining parts taken from reference TRBV5-6 and TRBJ2-2, reads DAGVTQSPTHLIKTRGQQVTLRCSPKSGHDTVSWYQQALGQGPQFIFQYYEEEERQRGNFPDRFSGHQFPNYSSELNVNALLLGDSALYLCASSLVGLAGLGELFFGEGSRLTVL.

This sequence joins TRBV6-1 and TRBJ2-7, with 9 bases lining up with TRBD2. The V gene end was trimmed by 2 bases and the J gene end by 5 bases; junction bases not matched to a gene: 10. The germline CDR1 and CDR2 sequences are MNHNS and SASEGT. The CDR3 covers 16 residues. CDR3: CASSERYSAGGNEQYF. CDR3 bases: TGTGCCAGCAGTGAACGGTATTCCGCGGGAGGGAACGAGCAGTACTTC.

The chain carries TRBV6-4 and TRBJ1-2; TRBD1 aligns across 7 bases. The CDR3 length is 13 residues. Germline CDR1 and CDR2: MRHNA and SNTAGT. V lost 5 bases, J lost 0 bases, and 0 bases stayed unmatched. The CDR3 loop is CASSQGANYGYTF. The CDR3 DNA follows: TGTGCCAGCAGTCAGGGGGCTAACTATGGCTACACCTTC.

This clone was seen a single time. The chain joins TRBV9 to TRBJ1-3; D uncertain. Germline CDR1 is SGDLS and CDR2 is YYNGEE. CDR3 length equals 14 residues. V dropped 5 bases and J dropped 1 base, with 10 bases sitting between them. CDR3 protein: CASSDRRSGNTIYF. In DNA form, the CDR3 reads TGTGCCAGCAGTGATAGGAGATCTGGAAACACCATATATTTT. Combining the CDR3 with reference TRBV9 and TRBJ1-3 gives the whole variable domain DSGVTQTPKHLITATGQRVTLRCSPRSGDLSVYWYQQSLDQGLQFLIQYYNGEERAKGNILERFSAQQFPDLHSELNLSSLELGDSALYFCASSDRRSGNTIYFGEGSWLTVV.

This chain links TRBV4-2 with TRBJ2-1; 12 bases are shared with TRBD2. J lost 0 bases, V lost 2 bases, and 8 bases had no gene match. Germline lookup yields CDR1 LGHNA and CDR2 YNFKEQ. CDR3 length: 19 residues. The CDR3 protein is CASSQTGGLAGSSYNEQFF. The CDR3 DNA reads as TGTGCCAGCAGCCAAACGGGGGGACTAGCGGGTAGCTCCTACAATGAGCAGTTCTTC.

J is TRBJ1-1 and V is TRBV30; 12 nucleotides align to TRBD1. This CDR3 comprises 12 residues. Germline V gene lookup returns CDR1 GTSNPN and CDR2 SVGIG (reference sequence). With 5 bases clipped from V and 10 bases from J, the junction kept 5 bases outside the gene matches. CDR3 sequence: CAWWGQGARAFF. In DNA, the CDR3 is TGTGCCTGGTGGGGACAGGGGGCGAGAGCTTTCTTT.

The rearrangement uses TRBV5-8 and TRBJ1-3; D perhaps matches TRBD1 (6 bases). The CDR3 is 14 residues long. CDR1 and CDR2 from the germline V gene are SGHTS and YDEGEE. Trimming pared 2 bases from V and 3 bases from J, leaving 9 bases between. CDR3 amino acids: CASSFGRGGNTIYF. DNA for the CDR3: TGTGCCAGCAGCTTTGGCAGGGGTGGAAACACCATATATTTT.

This clone showed up just once. The genes are TRBV3-1 (or the pseudogene TRBV3-2) and TRBJ1-2; D is unclear. V lost 2 bases and J lost 4, with 14 bases in between. The length of the CDR3 is 15 residues. The germline gives CDR1 LGHDT, CDR2 YNNKEL (reference sequence). This CDR3 reads CASSQQLSGTYGYTF. The CDR3, as DNA: TGTGCCAGCAGCCAACAGTTGAGCGGAACCTATGGCTACACCTTC.

This clone was observed a few times. The rearrangement links TRBV3-1 (or the pseudogene TRBV3-2) to TRBJ2-4; 8 nucleotides align to TRBD1. After removal of 1 base from V and 2 bases from J, the junction contained 4 bases not matched to a gene. The CDR3 totals 16 residues. CDR1 and CDR2 from the germline V gene are LGHDT and YNNKEL (reference sequence). CDR3 in amino acids: CASSQGTGLTKNIQYF. CDR3 sequence (DNA): TGTGCCAGCAGCCAAGGGACAGGGTTGACCAAAAACATTCAGTACTTC.

This chain joins TRBV5-1 and TRBJ2-2; D is uncertain. V lost 3 bases and J 0 bases, leaving 12 bases between the germline ends. Germline loops: CDR1 SGHRS, CDR2 YFSETQ. The CDR3 extends over 16 amino acids. CDR3 in amino acids: CASSSNNHANTGELFF. Written as DNA, the CDR3 is TGCGCCAGCAGCTCCAACAACCACGCGAACACCGGGGAGCTGTTTTTT.

The V and J genes are TRBV27 and TRBJ2-5; D perhaps matches TRBD2 (6 bases). Germline V lookup: CDR1 MNHEY, CDR2 SMNVEV (reference sequence). Trimming stripped 6 bases from V and 3 bases from J, with 14 bases between. The CDR3 totals 14 residues. CDR3 nucleotides: TGTGCCAGCAGAACTAGCATAGGGGAAGAGACCCAGTACTTC. Protein: CASRTSIGEETQYF.

This CDR3 reads CASSHGQGEHKEQYF. In DNA, the CDR3 is TGTGCCAGCTCACACGGACAGGGGGAGCATAAGGAGCAGTACTTC. J is TRBJ2-7 and V is TRBV18, with TRBD1 identical over 10 bases. In germline, CDR1 is KGHSH, CDR2 LQKENI. V was clipped by 4 bases and J by 7 bases; unmatched bases: 10. This CDR3 region has 15 residues. Supplemented by reference TRBV18 and TRBJ2-7, the full variable domain reads NAGVMQNPRHLVRRRGQEARLRCSPMKGHSHVYWYRQLPEEGLKFMVYLQKENIIDESGMPKERFSAEFPKEGPSILRIQQVVRGDSAAYFCASSHGQGEHKEQYFGPGTRLTVT.

This clone was seen a handful of times. This rearrangement joins TRBV21-1 to TRBJ2-5; the table names TRBD1, a call not compared with the DNA. TRBV21-1 is labeled a pseudogene. The CDR3 is made up of 12 amino acids. The CDR3 DNA reads as TGTGCCAGCGACAGGGGGCAAGAGACCCAGTACTTC. Amino acids: CASDRGQETQYF.

V usage is TRBV11-2 and J usage is TRBJ2-7; no firm D call. Trimming removed 1 base at V and 5 bases at J, with 6 bases between. CDR3 size: 12 residues. The germline V gene encodes CDR1 SGHAT and CDR2 FQNNGV. The CDR3 reads CASSLGYDEQYF. In nucleotides, the CDR3 is TGTGCCAGCAGCTTAGGCTACGACGAGCAGTACTTC.

To note about this clone: This CDR3 is also generated by other DNA sequences in the sample. The chain joins TRBV5-1 to TRBJ1-5, with unresolved D. The CDR3 contains 15 residues. V was clipped by 0 bases and J by 2 bases, with 9 bases between them. CDR1 is SGHRS, CDR2 YFSETQ, per germline. The CDR3 loop reads CASSLGGYGNQPQHF. The DNA of the CDR3 is TGCGCCAGCAGCTTGGGAGGATATGGCAATCAGCCCCAGCATTTT. Full variable domain (rest looked up from reference TRBV5-1 and TRBJ1-5): KAGVTQTPRYLIKTRGQQVTLSCSPISGHRSVSWYQQTPGQGLQFLFEYFSETQRNKGNFPGRFSGRQFSNSRSEMNVSTLELGDSALYLCASSLGGYGNQPQHFGDGTRLSIL.

The chain recombines TRBV19 with TRBJ2-3; 7 bases match TRBD2. The CDR3 is 15 residues long. CDR1 and CDR2 (germline): LNHDA, SQIVND (reference sequence). Trimming took 4 bases from V and 4 from J; bases not matched to a gene: 8. The CDR3: CASSTSGGVADTQYF. CDR3 DNA: TGTGCCAGTAGTACCTCTGGGGGGGTGGCAGATACGCAGTATTTT.

The chain links TRBV6-4 to TRBJ2-3; D possibly corresponds to TRBD2 (5 bases). The CDR3 extends over 15 amino acids. CDR1 is MRHNA and CDR2 is SNTAGT in the germline V gene. V was cut by 2 bases and J by 5 bases, with 14 bases left in between. This CDR3 reads CASSDVTGSVDTQYF. As DNA, the CDR3 is TGTGCCAGCAGTGACGTAACGGGATCGGTAGATACGCAGTATTTT.